The TCR beta chain described here comes from a study of cytomegalovirus exposure and HLA in healthy donors. Study findings and constraints: Sequencing likely caused a cluster of highly shared sequence variants. In an earlier analysis, about 87% or about 30%: the productive usage of most TCR beta V segments. Later analysis found that TCR beta chains associated with HLA were more clonally expanded than other, equally common chains.

About this clone itself: Its matching antigen is unknown.

Primers for the PCR totalled 60 Vbeta and 13 Jbeta. Repertoires were generated with immunoSEQ multiplex PCR, while TCRdb's copy carries only in-frame clones and drops some. The data hold more than 90,000 clones, with over 60% observed a single time. The source material was PBMCs. The clonotype was recovered from a man aged 25 to 45 in good health and CMV-seropositive.

CDR3 region: CASTNGGIGYEQYF. In DNA form, the CDR3 reads TGCGCCAGTACTAACGGGGGGATCGGCTACGAGCAGTACTTC. This chain connects TRBV5-1 to TRBJ2-7; 7 positions agree with TRBD2. The junction had 11 bases not matched to a gene; V was cut back by 8 bases and J by 3 bases. Germline V gene sequence: CDR1 SGHRS, CDR2 YFSETQ. The CDR3 sequence is 14 residues long.